This entry lists 12 T cell receptor beta chains sequenced from one sample in a study of somatic mutations in cytotoxic T cells in rheumatoid arthritis. The repertoire was sequenced with immunoSEQ multiplex PCR; TCRdb's copy has only in-frame clones and lacks some. The sample has roughly 9,700 clones; about 81% are singletons. The specimen sequenced was CD8+ T cells sorted from blood. The receptor set was obtained from a woman aged 45-60 years in good health.

The chain carries TRBV27 and TRBJ2-1; TRBD2 matches at 7 bases. J lost 6 bases, V lost 3 bases, and 2 bases had no gene match. The CDR3 loop spans 13 amino acids. CDR1 is MNHEY, CDR2 SMNVEV, per germline (reference sequence). The CDR3 bases are TGTGCCAGCAGTTTGGCGGGAGCCAATGAGCAGTTCTTC. Encoded protein: CASSLAGANEQFF.

The chain joins TRBV30 to TRBJ2-2; D remains unclear. The CDR3 sequence is 13 residues long. The V gene's germline CDR1 is GTSNPN and CDR2 SVGIG (reference sequence). Between the trimmed V and J ends, which lost 0 bases and 4 bases, there was a span of 6 bases. The DNA of the CDR3 is TGTGCCTGGAGTGTAGACTTCACCGGGGAGCTGTTTTTT. Translation: CAWSVDFTGELFF.

This clone occurred once. The V gene is TRBV7-8, the J gene TRBJ2-5; TRBD2 agrees at 9 bases. Germline V CDR1 and CDR2: SGHVS, FQNEAQ. Trimming cost V 5 bases and J 2 bases; bases outside gene matches: 9. This CDR3 is built from 16 residues. CDR3 coding DNA: TGTGCCAGCAGCCTCCTACTAGCGGGTATACAAGAGACCCAGTACTTC. Its translation is CASSLLLAGIQETQYF.

The chain combines TRBV7-9 with TRBJ2-7, with 7 bases matching TRBD2. CDR3 length: 14 residues. Germline-derived CDR1 and CDR2 are SEHNR and FQNEAQ (reference sequence). Trimming at V came to 5 bases and at J to 6 bases, leaving 10 bases not matched to a gene. The CDR3 DNA follows: TGTGCCAGCAGCCATGGGACCAGGGAGGGCGAGCAGTACTTC. Protein sequence: CASSHGTREGEQYF.

In its sample, this clone was seen once. The chain is built from TRBV21-1 and TRBJ2-3; the tabulated D call, TRBD2, remains unverified against the DNA. TRBV21-1 is recorded as a pseudogene. The CDR3 extends over 19 amino acids. CDR3 residues: CASSCRTSGGALCTDTQYF. CDR3 in DNA: TGTGCCAGCAGCTGCCGGACTAGCGGGGGGGCCCTTTGCACAGATACGCAGTATTTT.

The chain has TRBV2 and TRBJ1-4, with D possibly being TRBD1 (5 bases). The V gene lost 1 base and the J gene lost 13 bases, with 22 bases spanning the gap. This CDR3 spans 16 amino acids. Germline V gives CDR1 SNHLY, CDR2 FYNNEI. The CDR3 spells CASSEVPRVSNIGLFF. The CDR3 coding sequence is TGTGCCAGCAGTGAAGTCCCCAGGGTTTCGAATATAGGACTGTTTTTT.

This clone was counted only a few times. The V gene is TRBV6-1, the J gene TRBJ2-1; 8 positions agree with TRBD2. The V gene's germline CDR1 is MNHNS and CDR2 SASEGT. V trimming: 3 bases; J trimming: 8 bases; junction bases outside the gene matches: 12. This CDR3 contains 16 residues. CDR3 in DNA: TGTGCCAGCAGTGACAGAGTCGGTGACGGGAGGGATGAGCAGTTCTTC. Translation gives CASSDRVGDGRDEQFF.

This chain uses TRBV5-4 with TRBJ1-2; 9 bases are shared with TRBD1. Germline trimming cut 0 bases from V and 7 bases from J; bases unmatched to any gene: 13. CDR1 is SGHNT and CDR2 is YYREEE in the germline V gene (reference sequence). The CDR3 spans 17 residues. CDR3 sequence: CASSLDAFGTGMGGYTF. The CDR3 DNA reads TGTGCCAGCAGCTTGGATGCATTCGGGACAGGGATGGGTGGCTACACCTTC.

V and J are TRBV5-6 and TRBJ2-5, with 8 bases identical to TRBD2. The better agreement between TRBJ2-7 and the DNA end casts doubt on the J call. Looked up from germline, CDR1 is SGHDT and CDR2 is YYEEEE. This CDR3 region has 14 residues. The CDR3 reads CASSFTSGVYEQYF. The CDR3 DNA is TGTGCCAGCAGCTTCACTAGCGGAGTCTACGAGCAGTACTTC.

The chain recombines TRBV7-3 with TRBJ1-5; 7 bases align to TRBD1. The V gene's germline CDR1 is SGHTA and CDR2 FQGTGA. There are 15 residues in the CDR3. The J segment lost 6 bases and the V segment lost 2 bases, leaving 7 bases of the junction unmatched. CDR3 in DNA: TGTGCCAGCAGCTTATTACAGGGGCCTTCTCAGCCCCAGCATTTT. Amino acid sequence: CASSLLQGPSQPQHF.

This clone has only a few counts. The chain is built from TRBV30 and TRBJ1-1, with D maybe TRBD1 (5 bases). Germline values: CDR1 GTSNPN, CDR2 SVGIG (reference sequence). The CDR3 is 11 amino acids. The V and J ends lost 2 bases and 8 bases respectively, with 9 bases between them. DNA for the CDR3: TGTGCCTGGAGTCAGGGTCCGGAAGCTTTCTTT. Its translation: CAWSQGPEAFF.

This chain joins TRBV27 and TRBJ1-5; a possible D gene is TRBD1 (5 bases). The germline gives CDR1 MNHEY, CDR2 SMNVEV (reference sequence). The V gene lost 8 bases and the J gene lost 3 bases, with 5 bases spanning the gap. This CDR3 is built from 11 residues. The CDR3 sequence is CASGANQPQHF. The CDR3 DNA reads as TGTGCCAGCGGGGCCAATCAGCCCCAGCATTTT.